The source of this TCR beta chain is a study of somatic mutations in cytotoxic T cells in rheumatoid arthritis. As for this clone: Antigen unknown.

Blood donors served as healthy controls; their median age was roughly 61 years (range roughly 21-75), and 55% were female. Method: immunoSEQ multiplex PCR; TCRdb's copy keeps in-frame clones and lacks some. Among some 10,000 clones listed, roughly 68% were seen once. Germline V gene lookup returns CDR1 SGHDT and CDR2 YYEEEE. V lost 4 bases, J lost 7 bases, and 14 bases lay in between. The CDR3 has 13 amino acids. Study-wide results and limits: With fewer than 85 patients examined, roughly eight had a largest CD8+ clone exceeding 20% of CD8+ cells. Within the rheumatoid arthritis patients, CD8+ clonality went up as age increased (Spearman r ~ 0.47). The same was not true of the healthy controls.

The clonotype was recovered from a man aged 55 to 70 in good health. The sample taken for sequencing was CD8+ T cells sorted from blood. The chain employs TRBV5-6 and TRBJ2-5; no clear D gene. CDR3 amino acids: CASSLAAIRTQYF. The CDR3 DNA reads TGTGCCAGCAGCCTGGCAGCGATCCGGACCCAGTACTTC.